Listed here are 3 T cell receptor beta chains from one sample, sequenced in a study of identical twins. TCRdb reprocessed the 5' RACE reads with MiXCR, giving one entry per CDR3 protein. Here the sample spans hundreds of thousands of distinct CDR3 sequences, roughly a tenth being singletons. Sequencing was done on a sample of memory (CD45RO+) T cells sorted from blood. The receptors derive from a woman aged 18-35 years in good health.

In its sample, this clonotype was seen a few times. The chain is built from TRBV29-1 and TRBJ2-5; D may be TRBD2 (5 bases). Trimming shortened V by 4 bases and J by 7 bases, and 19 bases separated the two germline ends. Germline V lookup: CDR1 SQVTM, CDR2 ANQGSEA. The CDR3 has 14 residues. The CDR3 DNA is TGCAGCGTTGGATTAGCGCGTGTTGGGAGGACCCAGTACTTC. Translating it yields CSVGLARVGRTQYF.

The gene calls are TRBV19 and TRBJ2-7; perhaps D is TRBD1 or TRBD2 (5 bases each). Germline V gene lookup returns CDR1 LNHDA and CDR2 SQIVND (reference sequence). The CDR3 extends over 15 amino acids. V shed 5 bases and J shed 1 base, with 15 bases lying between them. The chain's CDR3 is CASSSPGTESYEQYF. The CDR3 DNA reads TGTGCCAGTAGTTCTCCGGGGACGGAGTCCTACGAGCAGTACTTC.

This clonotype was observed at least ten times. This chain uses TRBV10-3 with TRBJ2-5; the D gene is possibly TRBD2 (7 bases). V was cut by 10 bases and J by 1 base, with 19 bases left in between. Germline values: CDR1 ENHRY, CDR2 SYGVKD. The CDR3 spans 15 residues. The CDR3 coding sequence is TGTGCCACCCAAGCGGGACACTTGTTCCAAGAGACCCAGTACTTC. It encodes CATQAGHLFQETQYF.